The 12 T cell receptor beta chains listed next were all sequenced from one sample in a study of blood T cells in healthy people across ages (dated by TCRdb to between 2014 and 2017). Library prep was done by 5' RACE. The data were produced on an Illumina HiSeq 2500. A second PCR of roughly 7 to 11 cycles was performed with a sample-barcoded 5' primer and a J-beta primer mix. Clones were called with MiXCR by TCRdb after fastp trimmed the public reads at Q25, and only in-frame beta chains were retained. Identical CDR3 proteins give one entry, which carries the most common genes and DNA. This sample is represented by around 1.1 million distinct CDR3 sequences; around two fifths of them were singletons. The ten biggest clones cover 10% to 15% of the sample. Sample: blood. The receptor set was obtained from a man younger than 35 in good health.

The DNA for the CDR3 is TGTGCCAGCAGTCGACAGGGGGGTACGAACACTGAAGCTTTCTTT. This gives the protein CASSRQGGTNTEAFF. The chain links TRBV6-5 to TRBJ1-1; TRBD1 matches at 9 bases. V lost 5 bases to trimming and J lost 1 base; unmatched junction nucleotides: 5. Germline CDR1 reads MNHEY; CDR2 reads SVGAGI. This CDR3 is built from 15 residues.

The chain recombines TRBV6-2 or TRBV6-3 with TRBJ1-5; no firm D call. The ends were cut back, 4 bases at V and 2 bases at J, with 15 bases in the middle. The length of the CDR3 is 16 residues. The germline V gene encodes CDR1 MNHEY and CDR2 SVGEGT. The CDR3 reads CASSSAQGRGNQPQHF. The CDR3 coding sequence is TGTGCCAGCAGTTCCGCTCAAGGGAGGGGCAATCAGCCCCAGCATTTT.

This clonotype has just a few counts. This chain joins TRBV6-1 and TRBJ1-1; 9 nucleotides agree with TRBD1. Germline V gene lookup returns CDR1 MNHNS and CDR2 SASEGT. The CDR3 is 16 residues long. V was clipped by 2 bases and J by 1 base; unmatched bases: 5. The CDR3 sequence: CASSERPQGANTEAFF. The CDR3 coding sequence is TGTGCCAGCAGTGAAAGGCCACAGGGGGCGAACACTGAAGCTTTCTTT.

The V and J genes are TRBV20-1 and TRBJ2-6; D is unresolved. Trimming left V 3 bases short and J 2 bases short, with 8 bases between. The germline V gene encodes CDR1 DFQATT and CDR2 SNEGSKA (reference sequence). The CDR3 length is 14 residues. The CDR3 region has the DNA TGCAGTGCTAGTGCCAGCCCTGGGGCCAACGTCCTGACTTTC. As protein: CSASASPGANVLTF.

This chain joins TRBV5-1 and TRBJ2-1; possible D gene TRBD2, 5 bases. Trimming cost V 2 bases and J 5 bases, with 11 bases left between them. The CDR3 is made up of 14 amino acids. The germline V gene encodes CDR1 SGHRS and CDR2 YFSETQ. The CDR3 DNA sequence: TGCGCCAGCAGCTTACGGGGAAGCGACAATGAGCAGTTCTTC. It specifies CASSLRGSDNEQFF.

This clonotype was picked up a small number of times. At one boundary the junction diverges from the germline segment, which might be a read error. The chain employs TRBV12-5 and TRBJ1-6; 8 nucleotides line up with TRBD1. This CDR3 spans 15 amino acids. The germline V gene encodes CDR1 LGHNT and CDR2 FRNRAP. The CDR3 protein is CASVLGGQGGSPLHF. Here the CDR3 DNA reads TGTGCTAGTGTTTTGGGTGGACAGGGAGGGTCACCCCTCCACTTT.

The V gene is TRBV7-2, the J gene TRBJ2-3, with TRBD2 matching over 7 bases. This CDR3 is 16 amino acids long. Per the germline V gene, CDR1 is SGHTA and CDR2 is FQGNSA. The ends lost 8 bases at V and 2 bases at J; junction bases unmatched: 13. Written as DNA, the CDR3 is TGTGCCAGCGGCCTAGGAGGGACTACCCACACAGATACGCAGTATTTT. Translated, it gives CASGLGGTTHTDTQYF.

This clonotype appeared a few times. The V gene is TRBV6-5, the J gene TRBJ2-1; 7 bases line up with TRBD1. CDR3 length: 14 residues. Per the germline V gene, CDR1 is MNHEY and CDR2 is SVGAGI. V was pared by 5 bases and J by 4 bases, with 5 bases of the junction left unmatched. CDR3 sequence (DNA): TGTGCCAGCAGTCGTGGGACAGCTTACAATGAGCAGTTCTTC. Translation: CASSRGTAYNEQFF.

The CDR3 nucleotides read TGTGCCAGCAGAGAGGGACAGGGCGGCGGTGAGCAGTACTTC. Translation: CASREGQGGGEQYF. This rearrangement joins TRBV6-2 or TRBV6-3 to TRBJ2-7; 9 bases agree with TRBD1. The CDR3 totals 14 residues. Trimming cost V 6 bases and J 7 bases; bases outside gene matches: 10. Germline CDR1 and CDR2: MNHEY and SVGEGT.

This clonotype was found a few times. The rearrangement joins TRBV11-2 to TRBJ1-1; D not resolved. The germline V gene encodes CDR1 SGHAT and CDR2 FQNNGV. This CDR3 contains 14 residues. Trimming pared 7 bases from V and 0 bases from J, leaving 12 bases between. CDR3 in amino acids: CASNKFEMNTEAFF. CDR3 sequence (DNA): TGTGCCAGCAACAAATTCGAGATGAACACTGAAGCTTTCTTT.

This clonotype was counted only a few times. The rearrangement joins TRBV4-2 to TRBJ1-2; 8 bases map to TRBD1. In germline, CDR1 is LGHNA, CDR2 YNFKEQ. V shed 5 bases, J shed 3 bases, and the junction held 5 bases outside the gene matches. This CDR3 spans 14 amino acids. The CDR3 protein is CASSTAGGDYGYTF. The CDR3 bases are TGTGCCAGCAGCACGGCAGGGGGCGACTATGGCTACACCTTC.

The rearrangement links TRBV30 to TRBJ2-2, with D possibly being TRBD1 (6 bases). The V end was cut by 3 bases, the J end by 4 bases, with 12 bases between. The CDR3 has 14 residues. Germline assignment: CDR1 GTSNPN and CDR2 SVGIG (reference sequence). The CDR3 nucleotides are TGTGCCTGGAGACAGGGTGGCACCACCGGGGAGCTGTTTTTT. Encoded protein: CAWRQGGTTGELFF.